There are many counts of the clone carrying this TCR beta chain. Its antigen is unknown. V was clipped by 0 bases and J by 3 bases; unmatched bases: 10. CDR1 and CDR2 from the germline V gene are MGHRA and YSYEKL. The CDR3 has 18 residues. Amplification of TCR beta CDR3 regions used RNA as the template. The HTBI primer set was used in a first-round RT-PCR of the TCR CDR3. Each CDR3 protein is one row after TCRdb ran MiXCR on the multiplex PCR reads. The table records about 400,000 distinct CDR3 sequences, roughly 14% of them present only once. Ophthalmopathy cases met thresholds of Clinical Activity Score at least 3, NOSPECS grade at least 4 and duration under 3 months. The source of the sample is a study of T cells in Graves' hyperthyroidism and ophthalmopathy. General study points: Blood samples included most of the expanded thyroid clonotypes exceeding 0.001.

The chain uses TRBV4-1 and TRBJ2-2; 7 bases map to TRBD2. Sequencing was done on a sample of blood. This receptor was obtained from a man aged 18 to 29 with Graves' ophthalmopathy. The CDR3 DNA reads as TGCGCCAGCAGCCAAGATGGGCGCGGGAGCGATTACACCGGGGAGCTGTTTTTT. Translation gives CASSQDGRGSDYTGELFF.